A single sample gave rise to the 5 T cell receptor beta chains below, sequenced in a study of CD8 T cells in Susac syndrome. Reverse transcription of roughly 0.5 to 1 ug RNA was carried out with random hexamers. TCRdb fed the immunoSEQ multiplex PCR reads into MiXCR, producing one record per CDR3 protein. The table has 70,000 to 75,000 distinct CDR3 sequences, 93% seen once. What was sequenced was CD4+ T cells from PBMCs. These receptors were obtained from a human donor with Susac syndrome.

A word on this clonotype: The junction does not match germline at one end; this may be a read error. CDR3 in DNA: TGTGCCAGCAGTTTAGACTTAGGATCTGAAAACACCATATATTTT. This sequence encodes CASSLDLGSENTIYF. The gene calls are TRBV28 and TRBJ1-3, with D unresolved. Germline assignment: CDR1 MDHEN and CDR2 SYDVKM. The CDR3 consists of 15 residues.

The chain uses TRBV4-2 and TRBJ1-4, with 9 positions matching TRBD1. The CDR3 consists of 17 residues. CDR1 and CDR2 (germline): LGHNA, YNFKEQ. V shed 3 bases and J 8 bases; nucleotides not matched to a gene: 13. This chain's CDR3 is CASSQPRGGTGHEKLFF. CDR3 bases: TGTGCCAGCAGCCAGCCCCGGGGAGGGACAGGGCACGAAAAACTGTTTTTT.

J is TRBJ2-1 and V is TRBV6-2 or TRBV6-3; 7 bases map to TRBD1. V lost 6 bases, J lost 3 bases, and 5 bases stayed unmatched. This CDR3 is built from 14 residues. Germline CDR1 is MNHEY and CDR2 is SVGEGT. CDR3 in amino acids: CASRRDSRYNEQFF. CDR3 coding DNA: TGTGCCAGCAGACGGGACAGCCGCTACAATGAGCAGTTCTTC.

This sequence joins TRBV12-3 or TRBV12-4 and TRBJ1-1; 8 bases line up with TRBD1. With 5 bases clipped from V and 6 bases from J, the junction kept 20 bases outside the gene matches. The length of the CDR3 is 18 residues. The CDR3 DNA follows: TGTGCCAGCAGTCAACTACCGAAGTTGACAGGGGTGTGGGCTGAAGCTTTCTTT. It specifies CASSQLPKLTGVWAEAFF.

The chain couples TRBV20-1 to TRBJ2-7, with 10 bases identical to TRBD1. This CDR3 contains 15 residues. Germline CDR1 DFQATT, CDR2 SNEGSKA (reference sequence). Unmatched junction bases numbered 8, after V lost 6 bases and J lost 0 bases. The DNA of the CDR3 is TGCAGTGCAATGGACAGGGGGTCAATCTCCTACGAGCAGTACTTC. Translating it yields CSAMDRGSISYEQYF.